This is a list of T cell receptor beta chains from one sample in a study of shared clonotypes between healthy human individuals. Using immunoSEQ multiplex PCR, the repertoire was profiled, and TCRdb retains in-frame clones only, with some absent. The sample holds 800,000 to 1,200,000 clones, approximately 80% seen once. Sequences were obtained from memory CD4+ T cells from PBMCs. The receptor source for this set is a man between 18 and 35 years old in good health. Some clones in this sample may be carry-over from other donors' samples. The CDR3 runs from the conserved cysteine through the conserved F or W. Fields, in order: D gene, V gene, CDR3 length, clone size, J gene, CDR3 DNA, CDR3 protein. A D gene is named only where the DNA matches it firmly. Size values are once, few and many counts, or a class for expanded clones, and some rows have none.

>TRBD1|TRBV5-3|16|many|TRBJ1-5
TGTGCCAGAAGCCCCGCCGAGGGGGCGCGGAAGCAGCCCCAGCATTTT
CARSPAEGARKQPQHF
>.|TRBV7-9|16|.|TRBJ2-3
TGTGCCAGCAGCTCCTACCTAGCCGGAGTAACAGATACGCAGTATTTT
CASSSYLAGVTDTQYF
>TRBD2|TRBV5-1|13|.|TRBJ2-5
TGCGCCAGCAGCCGCCTAGCGGAAGAGACCCAGTACTTC
CASSRLAEETQYF
>TRBD2|TRBV7-8|15|.|TRBJ2-1
TGTGCCAGCAGCTTAGGGCTAGCGGGTAGTAATGAGCAGTTCTTC
CASSLGLAGSNEQFF
>.|TRBV6-6|13|.|TRBJ1-2
TGTGCCAGCAGTTACGACGGGGGCCATGGCTACACCTTC
CASSYDGGHGYTF
>.|TRBV7-3|15|.|TRBJ2-5
TGTGCCAGCAGCTTAACGTCGAAGTCCCAAGAGACCCAGTACTTC
CASSLTSKSQETQYF
>.|TRBV2|14|.|TRBJ1-5
TGTGCCAGCAGCCCCAATAGCGGCAATCAGCCCCAGCATTTT
CASSPNSGNQPQHF
>.|TRBV5-1|13|.|TRBJ2-7
TGCGCCAGCAGCTTGACCGGGAACGGCGAGCAGTACTTC
CASSLTGNGEQYF
>.|TRBV2|11|.|TRBJ1-4
TGTGCCAGCAACACCGGACGTGAACTGTTTTTT
CASNTGRELFF
>TRBD2|TRBV7-3|15|.|TRBJ2-3
TGTGCCAGCAGCTTACATACTAGCGGTACAGATACGCAGTATTTT
CASSLHTSGTDTQYF
>TRBD1|TRBV2|15|.|TRBJ1-6
TGTGCCAGCAGTGGCACAGGGGGAGGTAATTCACCCCTCCACTTT
CASSGTGGGNSPLHF
>TRBD1|TRBV4-3|15|few|TRBJ2-3
TGCGCCAGCAGCCAGAGGGACAGCAGCACAGATACGCAGTATTTT
CASSQRDSSTDTQYF
>.|TRBV28|14|.|TRBJ2-7
TGTGCCAGCAGTTTACCCCTAGCCCCCTACGAGCAGTACTTC
CASSLPLAPYEQYF
>.|TRBV5-5|14|.|TRBJ1-2
TGTGCCAGCATCCCAGGGGCAGGCGACTATGGCTACACCTTC
CASIPGAGDYGYTF
>.|TRBV11-3|14|once|TRBJ2-2
TGTGCCAGCAGCTTAGTCGGGGACACCGGGGAGCTGTTTTTT
CASSLVGDTGELFF
>TRBD1|TRBV10-3|17|.|TRBJ2-7
TGTGCCATCAGTGTAGGCAAGGGGACAGGGGGATTCTACGAGCAGTACTTC
CAISVGKGTGGFYEQYF
>.|TRBV2|15|.|TRBJ2-1
TGTGCCAGCAGTGAAGAAAGGTCCGGGGGGCATGAGCAGTTCTTC
CASSEERSGGHEQFF
>.|TRBV7-3|14|.|TRBJ2-7
TGTGCCAGCAGCTTAAGTCTCCGGACCTACGAGCAGTACTTC
CASSLSLRTYEQYF
>.|TRBV27|15|.|TRBJ1-5
TGTGCCAGCAGTCCATCCAGGGGCCTGCATCAGCCCCAGCATTTT
CASSPSRGLHQPQHF
>.|TRBV5-1|15|.|TRBJ2-3
TGCGCCAGCAGGTCGGACGGACAGACGGCAGATACGCAGTATTTT
CASRSDGQTADTQYF